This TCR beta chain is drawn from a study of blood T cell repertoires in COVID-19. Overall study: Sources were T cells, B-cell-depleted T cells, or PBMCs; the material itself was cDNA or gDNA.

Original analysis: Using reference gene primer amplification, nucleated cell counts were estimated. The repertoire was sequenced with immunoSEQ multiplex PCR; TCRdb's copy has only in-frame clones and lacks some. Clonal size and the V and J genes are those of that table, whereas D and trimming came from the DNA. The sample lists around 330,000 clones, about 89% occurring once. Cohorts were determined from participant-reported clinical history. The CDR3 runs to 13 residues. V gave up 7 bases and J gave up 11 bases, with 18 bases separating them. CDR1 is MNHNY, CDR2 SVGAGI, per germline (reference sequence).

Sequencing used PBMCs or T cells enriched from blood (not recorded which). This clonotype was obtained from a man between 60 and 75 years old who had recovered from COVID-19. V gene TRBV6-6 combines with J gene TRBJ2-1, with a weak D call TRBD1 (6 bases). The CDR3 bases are TGTGCCAGCAAGGACAGCTTTGCCGGTAAGCAGTTCTTC. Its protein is CASKDSFAGKQFF.